This T cell receptor beta chain was identified in a study of cytomegalovirus exposure and HLA in healthy donors. PCR used 60 Vbeta primers and 13 Jbeta primers. This table comes from immunoSEQ multiplex PCR, and its TCRdb copy is limited to in-frame clones, with some not included. Here the sample spans under 250,000 clones, 75% to 85% being singletons. J gave up 6 bases and V 5 bases, and 7 bases lay outside the gene matches. The CDR3 contains 14 residues. From germline, CDR1 is SEHNR and CDR2 FQNEAQ (reference sequence). A remark on this clone: No antigen is known for it.

Study-level results: Later analysis placed DRB1 highest and HLA-C lowest in TCR association rates, which differed by HLA locus. Immune exposure information available was restricted to CMV serostatus. In vitro experiments confirmed that a few CMV-associated chains were specific for CMV antigens. TCR beta sequences reportedly predicted most subjects' HLA-A and HLA-B alleles accurately.

The chain joins TRBV7-9 to TRBJ2-1, with 7 bases that match TRBD1. Sequencing was done on a sample of PBMCs. The receptor was derived from a woman aged 45-59 years in good health and CMV-seronegative. For the CDR3, the DNA is TGTGCCAGCAGCCAGAGACAGGGAACCAATGAGCAGTTCTTC. This translates into CASSQRQGTNEQFF.